What follows are 8 T cell receptor beta chains derived from one specimen sequenced in a study of cytomegalovirus exposure and HLA in healthy donors. The study ran its PCR with 60 Vbeta and 13 Jbeta primers. This table comes from immunoSEQ multiplex PCR, and its TCRdb copy is limited to in-frame clones, with some not included. The sample holds some 57,000 clones, less than 70% seen once. Sequenced sample: PBMCs. All receptors come from a human donor in good health.

This clone was found a few times. The DNA of the CDR3 is TGTGCCTGGAGTGACACGAATGAAGCTTTCTTT. The encoded protein is CAWSDTNEAFF. This chain joins TRBV30 and TRBJ1-1; no clear D. V was pared by 1 base and J by 7 bases, with 7 bases between. Germline CDR1 is GTSNPN and CDR2 is SVGIG (reference sequence). This CDR3 has 11 amino acids.

The chain combines TRBV5-5 with TRBJ2-2, with a tentative D call TRBD2 (6 bases). There are 16 residues in the CDR3. CDR1 and CDR2 (germline): SGHKS, YYEKEE (reference sequence). Trimming stripped 1 base from V and 1 base from J, with 11 bases between. CDR3 DNA: TGTGCCAGCAGCTTGAGGACCGGGGGGAACACCGGGGAGCTGTTTTTT. Translating gives CASSLRTGGNTGELFF.

The chain links TRBV13 to TRBJ1-2; D is unclear. Germline values: CDR1 PRHDT, CDR2 FYEKMQ (reference sequence). V lost 4 bases, J lost 8 bases, and 14 bases lay in between. This CDR3 contains 13 residues. The CDR3, as DNA: TGTGCCAGCAGCTCCGACTCCCAAAGGGGCTACACCTTC. Its protein product is CASSSDSQRGYTF.

Points on this clone: Other nucleotide sequences from this sample produce the same CDR3. The rearrangement joins TRBV27 to TRBJ1-3, with a possible D match to TRBD1 (6 bases). The CDR3 totals 17 residues. Trimming removed 5 bases at V and 0 bases at J, with 17 bases between. Germline CDR1 MNHEY, CDR2 SMNVEV (reference sequence). The CDR3, as DNA: TGTGCCAGCAGTCCCCCCGCGGACAGTTACTCTGGAAACACCATATATTTT. This sequence encodes CASSPPADSYSGNTIYF.

This clone was detected once. The chain combines TRBV4-2 with TRBJ2-2; 15 nucleotides agree with TRBD2. CDR1 is LGHNA, CDR2 YNFKEQ, per germline. V trimming: 1 base; J trimming: 4 bases; junction bases outside the gene matches: 7. The CDR3 runs 19 residues. The CDR3 DNA reads as TGTGCCAGCAGCCAAGCCGGACTAGCGGGGGGGTCTCGCACCGGGGAGCTGTTTTTT. Translated: CASSQAGLAGGSRTGELFF.

The chain has TRBV9 and TRBJ2-3; 14 positions match TRBD2. The V segment lost 4 bases and the J segment 0 bases; nucleotides outside the gene matches: 4. The CDR3 spans 17 residues. Germline V gene sequence: CDR1 SGDLS, CDR2 YYNGEE. The CDR3 DNA reads TGTGCCAGCAGCCCCGGACTAGCGGGGGGAAGCACAGATACGCAGTATTTT. Residues: CASSPGLAGGSTDTQYF.

This clone was recorded a few times. The rearrangement uses TRBV6-5 and TRBJ2-1, with D maybe TRBD2 (5 bases). Per germline, CDR1 MNHEY and CDR2 SVGAGI. The CDR3 sequence is 15 residues long. V was pared by 5 bases and J by 6 bases, with 17 bases between. The CDR3 loop is CASSRLRAMSNEQFF. CDR3 DNA: TGTGCCAGCAGTCGTCTGCGGGCCATGAGCAATGAGCAGTTCTTC.

The gene calls are TRBV7-9 and TRBJ2-3; D is unclear. This CDR3 comprises 13 residues. V lost 4 bases, J lost 0 bases, and 5 bases lay in between. Germline CDR1 reads SEHNR; CDR2 reads FQNEAQ (reference sequence). Here the CDR3 DNA reads TGTGCCAGCAGCTCCACAAGCACAGATACGCAGTATTTT. This codes for CASSSTSTDTQYF.